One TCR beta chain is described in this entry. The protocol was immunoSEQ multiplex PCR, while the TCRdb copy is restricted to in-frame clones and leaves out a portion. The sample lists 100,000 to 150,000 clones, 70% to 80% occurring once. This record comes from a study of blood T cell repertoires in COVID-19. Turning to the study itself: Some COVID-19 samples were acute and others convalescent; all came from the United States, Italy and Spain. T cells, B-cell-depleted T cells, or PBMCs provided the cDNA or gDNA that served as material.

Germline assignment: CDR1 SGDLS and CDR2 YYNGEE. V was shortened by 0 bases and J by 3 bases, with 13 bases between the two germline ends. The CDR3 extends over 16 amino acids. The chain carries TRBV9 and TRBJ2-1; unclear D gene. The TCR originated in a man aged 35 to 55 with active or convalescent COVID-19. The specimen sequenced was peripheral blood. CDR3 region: CASSVGVAPGYNEQFF. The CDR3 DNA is TGTGCCAGCAGCGTAGGGGTGGCTCCGGGCTACAATGAGCAGTTCTTC.